This TCR beta chain originates from a study of molecular identifiers for immune sequencing clone quantification. Study-wide results and limits: Reportedly, one cell's Jurkat TCR RNA was detected within 1,200,000 naive CD8 cells.

Naive CD8 T cells underwent sorting with the CD8+CD4-CCR7+CD45RA+ definition. MiXCR, applied by TCRdb to the PCR reads, yields one record per CDR3 protein. This table has approximately 670,000 distinct CDR3 sequences, 20% appearing once. The table lists this clonotype with many counts. Its antigen is undetermined. Germline CDR1 MNHNS, CDR2 SASEGT. The CDR3 has 15 residues. V shed 6 bases and J shed 7 bases, with 22 bases lying between them. The TCR originated in a human donor in good health. Some libraries in this study had Jurkat cell RNA spiked in. The sequenced sample was naive CD8+ T cells from blood, with Jurkat cell RNA spiked in. Regarding subset: FACS-sorted CD8+CD4-CCR7+CD45RA+ naive T cells. The chain links TRBV6-1 to TRBJ2-7, with a weak D call TRBD2 (5 bases). CDR3 coding DNA: TGTGCCAGCAGCCCTGACGCCGGGATCCTCAGGGAGCAGTACTTC. Encoded protein: CASSPDAGILREQYF.